This T cell receptor (beta chain) was found in a study of T cells in localized non-small cell lung cancer. Note on this clone: Antigen unknown.

Clones were read by immunoSEQ multiplex PCR, and TCRdb kept only the in-frame ones, dropping some. Of more than 70,000 clones in the sample, around four fifths were seen once. Notes on the study in general: Uninvolved neighboring lung showed the greatest T cell clonality, exceeding tumor.

The V end was cut by 8 bases, the J end by 8 bases, with 16 bases between. The CDR3 is 13 amino acids. Germline V gene data show CDR1 as LNHDA and CDR2 as SQIVND (reference sequence). Sequences were derived from peripheral blood, sampled before any cancer treatment. This TCR was sampled from a man aged 35 to 69 with stage I lung adenocarcinoma. The V and J genes are TRBV19 and TRBJ2-1; perhaps TRBD1 as D (6 bases). CDR3 amino acids: CASAPGDKYEQFF. CDR3 nucleotide sequence: TGTGCCAGTGCTCCCGGGGACAAATATGAGCAGTTCTTC.